The 28 T cell receptor beta chains below come from one sample, sequenced in a study of cytomegalovirus exposure and HLA in healthy donors. The data were produced by immunoSEQ multiplex PCR, yet TCRdb's version contains in-frame clones alone and is incomplete. The sample lists some 170,000 clones, about nine tenths occurring once. Specimen: PBMCs. These receptors were collected from a man younger than 35 in good health and CMV-seropositive.

This rearrangement joins TRBV6-1 to TRBJ2-7; D uncertain. Trimming took 5 bases from V and 3 from J, leaving 5 bases between them. The CDR3 sequence is 11 residues long. From germline, CDR1 is MNHNS and CDR2 SASEGT. The chain's CDR3 is CASSPLYEQYF. CDR3 coding DNA: TGTGCCAGCAGTCCCCTCTACGAGCAGTACTTC.

The chain carries TRBV25-1 and TRBJ1-1; no reliable D call. V shed 4 bases and J shed 1 base, with 7 bases lying between them. The germline gives CDR1 MGHDK, CDR2 SYGVNS. The CDR3 extends over 13 amino acids. DNA for the CDR3: TGTGCCAGCAGTGCTCAGGAGAACACTGAAGCTTTCTTT. Its translation: CASSAQENTEAFF. Filled out from reference TRBV25-1 and TRBJ1-1, the complete variable domain reads EADIYQTPRYLVIGTGKKITLECSQTMGHDKMYWYQQDPGMELHLIHYSYGVNSTEKGDLSSESTVSRIRTEHFPLTLESARPSHTSQYLCASSAQENTEAFFGQGTRLTVV.

The chain joins TRBV27 to TRBJ2-1; D remains unclear. CDR3 length equals 12 residues. Germline V gene data show CDR1 as MNHEY and CDR2 as SMNVEV (reference sequence). Trimming left V 5 bases short and J 3 bases short, with 5 bases between. CDR3 residues: CASSRGYNEQFF. CDR3 in DNA: TGTGCCAGCAGTCGCGGCTACAATGAGCAGTTCTTC.

This sequence joins TRBV2 and TRBJ2-1; 10 bases align to TRBD2. J gave up 3 bases and V 7 bases, and 3 bases lay outside the gene matches. This CDR3 comprises 14 residues. Germline CDR1 and CDR2: SNHLY and FYNNEI. CDR3 bases: TGTGCCAGCACCCAGCGGGGGGGCTACAATGAGCAGTTCTTC. Encoded protein: CASTQRGGYNEQFF.

The V call is TRBV11-2, the J call TRBJ1-6; 9 positions match TRBD1. There are 16 residues in the CDR3. V dropped 1 base and J dropped 9; count of bases not matched to a gene: 7. In germline, CDR1 is SGHAT, CDR2 FQNNGV. CDR3 residues: CASSLVGQGRISPLHF. Written as DNA, the CDR3 is TGTGCCAGCAGCTTAGTTGGACAGGGGAGGATTTCACCCCTCCACTTT.

This sequence joins TRBV7-2 and TRBJ1-1; D unclear. The CDR3 is 14 residues long. Germline V CDR1 and CDR2: SGHTA, FQGNSA. V was pared by 5 bases and J by 11 bases, with 21 bases between. The DNA of the CDR3 is TGTGCCAGCAGCGCGAACGCGGGGTCATCTAATGCTTTCTTT. Amino acids: CASSANAGSSNAFF.

This clone has a handful of counts. V is TRBV18 and J is TRBJ1-1; possible D gene TRBD1, 6 bases. Trimming shortened V by 3 bases and J by 0 bases, and 14 bases separated the two germline ends. The CDR3 is made up of 16 amino acids. CDR1 and CDR2 (germline): KGHSH, LQKENI. In DNA, the CDR3 is TGTGCCAGCTCACCCCAGCAGGGGAATATGAACACTGAAGCTTTCTTT. Protein product: CASSPQQGNMNTEAFF.

This chain links TRBV9 with TRBJ2-1, with 8 bases matching TRBD2. Germline CDR1 is SGDLS and CDR2 is YYNGEE. Trimming took 0 bases from V and 1 from J; bases not matched to a gene: 3. The CDR3 has 16 residues. CDR3 nucleotide sequence: TGTGCCAGCAGCGTAGGCGGGGGGCTGTCCTACAATGAGCAGTTCTTC. Its translation: CASSVGGGLSYNEQFF.

This chain connects TRBV6-6 to TRBJ1-1; 8 bases map to TRBD1. The germline V gene encodes CDR1 MNHNY and CDR2 SVGAGI (reference sequence). The trim removed 2 bases at V and 1 base at J, leaving 3 bases unmatched. The CDR3 spans 15 residues. The CDR3 loop reads CASSYPDRGNTEAFF. The CDR3, as DNA: TGTGCCAGCAGTTACCCAGACAGGGGGAACACTGAAGCTTTCTTT.

The rearrangement links TRBV2 to TRBJ2-7; D is possibly TRBD2 (6 bases). The germline CDR1 and CDR2 sequences are SNHLY and FYNNEI. The CDR3 totals 15 residues. Trimming shortened V by 6 bases and J by 0 bases, and 15 bases separated the two germline ends. CDR3 sequence reads: CASRLLASGSYEQYF. The CDR3 nucleotides are TGTGCCAGCAGATTACTAGCCTCGGGCTCCTACGAGCAGTACTTC.

The genes are TRBV19 and TRBJ2-1; D uncertain. The CDR3 consists of 13 residues. Deletions cut 5 bases from V and 3 bases from J, with 8 bases between. Per germline, CDR1 LNHDA and CDR2 SQIVND (reference sequence). The DNA for the CDR3 is TGTGCCAGTAGTGTATCCGGCTACAATGAGCAGTTCTTC. Translated: CASSVSGYNEQFF.

This clone was counted at least ten times. The CDR3 DNA reads as TGTGCCAGCAAGCGGGGTACTGGAGAGACCCAGTACTTC. Translation: CASKRGTGETQYF. This chain connects TRBV28 to TRBJ2-5; 7 nucleotides agree with TRBD2. The CDR3 runs to 13 residues. Losses at the gene ends were 7 bases for V and 4 bases for J; bases not matched to a gene: 6. Germline assignment: CDR1 MDHEN and CDR2 SYDVKM. The full variable domain, rest sourced from reference TRBV28 and TRBJ2-5, is DVKVTQSSRYLVKRTGEKVFLECVQDMDHENMFWYRQDPGLGLRLIYFSYDVKMKEKGDIPEGYSVSREKKERFSLILESASTNQTSMYLCASKRGTGETQYFGPGTRLLVL.

J is TRBJ2-1 and V is TRBV7-6; TRBD1 matches 8 bases. Per germline, CDR1 SGHVS and CDR2 FNYEAQ. V trimming: 5 bases; J trimming: 3 bases; junction bases outside the gene matches: 6. The CDR3 is made up of 15 amino acids. Written as DNA, the CDR3 is TGTGCCAGCAGCCCAAGACAGGGGCTCTACAATGAGCAGTTCTTC. The encoded protein is CASSPRQGLYNEQFF.

Concerning this clone itself: This specimen includes other DNA sequences encoding the same CDR3. The chain links TRBV6-5 to TRBJ2-6, with D possibly TRBD2 on 6 matching bases. The CDR3 totals 14 residues. Per the germline V gene, CDR1 is MNHEY and CDR2 is SVGAGI. The germline V and J ends were trimmed by 6 bases and 2 bases, with 8 bases remaining between them. CDR3 bases: TGTGCCAGCAGCCGGGGGACTGGGGCCAACGTCCTGACTTTC. Encoded protein: CASSRGTGANVLTF.

This clone was counted a few times. The rearrangement links TRBV6-4 to TRBJ2-3; TRBD2 might be the D (6 bases). V was pared by 3 bases and J by 4 bases, with 11 bases between. Germline V gene lookup returns CDR1 MRHNA and CDR2 SNTAGT. The length of the CDR3 is 14 residues. CDR3 sequence reads: CASSEMSGADTQYF. The CDR3 bases are TGTGCCAGCAGTGAAATGTCGGGGGCAGATACGCAGTATTTT.

DNA for the CDR3: TGTGCCTGGAGTGCGACAGTTTACGAGCAGTACTTC. Amino acid sequence: CAWSATVYEQYF. The rearrangement links TRBV30 to TRBJ2-7, with D maybe TRBD1 (5 bases). The length of the CDR3 is 12 residues. V was cut by 1 base and J by 4 bases, with 8 bases left in between. The germline V gene has CDR1 GTSNPN and CDR2 SVGIG (reference sequence).

V is TRBV7-9 and J is TRBJ1-5; 7 bases align to TRBD1. Losses at the gene ends were 5 bases for V and 2 bases for J; bases not matched to a gene: 9. The germline V gene encodes CDR1 SEHNR and CDR2 FQNEAQ (reference sequence). The CDR3 length is 16 residues. The CDR3 is CASSIPQGRRNQPQHF. As DNA, the CDR3 is TGTGCCAGCAGCATACCACAGGGGAGGCGCAATCAGCCCCAGCATTTT.

This clone was found once. The chain couples TRBV5-1 to TRBJ2-1; 13 nucleotides agree with TRBD2. J was trimmed by 6 bases and V by 3 bases; bases with no gene match: 15. This CDR3 spans 19 amino acids. Germline values: CDR1 SGHRS, CDR2 YFSETQ. DNA for the CDR3: TGCGCCAGCAGCTCGGGGGGGACTAGCGGGAATTTTATCGTCAATGAGCAGTTCTTC. Residues: CASSSGGTSGNFIVNEQFF.

The CDR3 protein is CASSLRLAGYNEQFF. In DNA, the CDR3 is TGTGCCAGCAGCTTGCGACTAGCGGGATACAATGAGCAGTTCTTC. The V gene is TRBV5-6, the J gene TRBJ2-1; 11 bases are shared with TRBD2. Germline lookup yields CDR1 SGHDT and CDR2 YYEEEE. The CDR3 consists of 15 residues. V was clipped by 1 base and J by 4 bases; unmatched bases: 1.

The J gene is TRBJ1-5, the V gene TRBV6-4; 7 bases align to TRBD1. Germline assignment: CDR1 MRHNA and CDR2 SNTAGT. The ends lost 0 bases at V and 2 bases at J; junction bases unmatched: 4. The CDR3 has 16 residues. The CDR3 DNA reads TGTGCCAGCAGTGACTCGAGTGGACAGGGCAATCAGCCCCAGCATTTT. It translates to CASSDSSGQGNQPQHF.

The J gene is TRBJ1-1, the V gene TRBV9, with a weak D call TRBD1 (5 bases). The CDR3 spans 12 residues. Trimming took 6 bases from V and 11 from J, leaving 17 bases between them. CDR1 is SGDLS and CDR2 is YYNGEE in the germline V gene. The CDR3 region has the DNA TGTGCCAGCACCCCGATAGAGGGGAGGGCTTTCTTT. Translation gives CASTPIEGRAFF.

This chain links TRBV25-1 with TRBJ2-7; D unresolved. V was pared by 4 bases and J by 4 bases, with 8 bases between. The CDR3 is made up of 12 amino acids. The germline CDR1 and CDR2 sequences are MGHDK and SYGVNS. CDR3 in DNA: TGTGCCAGCAGTGCGAGCTTATACGAGCAGTACTTC. Translated: CASSASLYEQYF.

This rearrangement joins TRBV13 to TRBJ2-3; 8 positions agree with TRBD2. This CDR3 contains 15 residues. Germline V gene lookup returns CDR1 PRHDT and CDR2 FYEKMQ (reference sequence). V was clipped by 1 base and J by 3 bases; unmatched bases: 3. The CDR3 here is CASSLVGGVTDTQYF. DNA of the CDR3: TGTGCCAGCAGCTTAGTCGGGGGGGTAACAGATACGCAGTATTTT.

The chain employs TRBV18 and TRBJ2-7, with D maybe TRBD1 (6 bases). The CDR3 is 14 residues long. In germline, CDR1 is KGHSH, CDR2 LQKENI. V lost 2 bases, J lost 3 bases, and 11 bases lay in between. The CDR3 bases are TGTGCCAGCTCACCATCGACAGGTAGCTACGAGCAGTACTTC. Translated, it gives CASSPSTGSYEQYF.

The chain carries TRBV5-1 and TRBJ2-1; 8 positions match TRBD1. Trimming at V came to 7 bases and at J to 0 bases, leaving 3 bases not matched to a gene. This CDR3 has 14 residues. From germline, CDR1 is SGHRS and CDR2 YFSETQ. CDR3 DNA sequence: TGCGCCAGCGTACAGGGGGACTCCTACAATGAGCAGTTCTTC. Amino acid sequence: CASVQGDSYNEQFF.

The chain recombines TRBV5-1 with TRBJ2-2, with unresolved D. Germline loops: CDR1 SGHRS, CDR2 YFSETQ. V lost 0 bases and J 4 bases, leaving 16 bases between the germline ends. The CDR3 is 17 residues long. The CDR3: CASSLGWRLDSTGELFF. CDR3 nucleotide sequence: TGCGCCAGCAGCTTGGGATGGCGGTTGGATAGCACCGGGGAGCTGTTTTTT.

This chain joins TRBV5-4 and TRBJ2-5; a weak D match, TRBD2 (6 bases). CDR3 length: 14 amino acids. Germline CDR1 and CDR2: SGHNT and YYREEE (reference sequence). V gave up 6 bases and J gave up 5 bases, with 17 bases separating them. Here the CDR3 reads CASTSGGDSETQYF. DNA of the CDR3: TGTGCCAGCACCTCGGGCGGGGATTCGGAGACCCAGTACTTC.

V and J are TRBV9 and TRBJ1-2; 9 bases fit TRBD1. The germline V gene encodes CDR1 SGDLS and CDR2 YYNGEE. The trim removed 4 bases at V and 6 bases at J, leaving 7 bases unmatched. This CDR3 is 14 amino acids long. This CDR3 reads CASSSDRGANGYTF. The CDR3 DNA is TGTGCCAGCAGCTCGGACAGGGGAGCGAATGGCTACACCTTC.